The sequence of this T cell receptor (beta chain) was determined in a study of TIL therapy for anti-PD-1-resistant metastatic lung cancer. Study-wide context: Tumors carried a median about 1.5 non-synonymous mutations per megabase.

Worth noting for this clone: Its target is unknown.

Specified time point: pre-treatment sample, taken before nivolumab and TIL therapy. Stage 4 NSCLC adults joined between October 2017 and January 2020. The immunoSEQ assay was v3. Repertoires were generated with immunoSEQ multiplex PCR, while TCRdb's copy carries only in-frame clones and drops some. Counted here are 55,000 to 60,000 clones, around 67% occurring once; the ten biggest clones make up more than 1.5%. Study-wide findings and caveats: Infused TIL clonotypes partially replaced the baseline blood repertoire, then decayed over months.

From germline, CDR1 is SNHLY and CDR2 FYNNEI. The ends lost 8 bases at V and 3 bases at J; junction bases unmatched: 8. This CDR3 region has 14 residues. V is TRBV2 and J is TRBJ2-7; TRBD1 aligns across 9 bases. This sequence was found in a person between 25 and 79 years old with non-small cell lung cancer. Sequences were derived from blood, sampled at baseline. The CDR3 here is CASCWDRVSYEQYF. In DNA, the CDR3 is TGTGCCAGCTGTTGGGACAGGGTAAGCTACGAGCAGTACTTC. The complete variable domain, with remaining parts taken from reference TRBV2 and TRBJ2-7, reads EPEVTQTPSHQVTQMGQEVILRCVPISNHLYFYWYRQILGQKVEFLVSFYNNEISEKSEIFDDQFSVERPDGSNFTLKIRSTKLEDSAMYFCASCWDRVSYEQYFGPGTRLTVT.